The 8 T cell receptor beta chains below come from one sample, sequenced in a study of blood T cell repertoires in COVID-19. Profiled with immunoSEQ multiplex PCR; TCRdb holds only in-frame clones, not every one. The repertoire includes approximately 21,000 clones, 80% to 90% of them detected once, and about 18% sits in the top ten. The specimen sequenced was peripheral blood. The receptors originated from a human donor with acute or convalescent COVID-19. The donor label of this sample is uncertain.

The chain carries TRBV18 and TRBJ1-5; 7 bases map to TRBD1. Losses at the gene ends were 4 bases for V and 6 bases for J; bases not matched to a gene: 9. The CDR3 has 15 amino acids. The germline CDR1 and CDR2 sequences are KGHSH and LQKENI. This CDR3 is CASSLTGSEGQPQHF. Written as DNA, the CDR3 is TGTGCCAGCTCACTGACAGGGTCCGAGGGTCAGCCCCAGCATTTT.

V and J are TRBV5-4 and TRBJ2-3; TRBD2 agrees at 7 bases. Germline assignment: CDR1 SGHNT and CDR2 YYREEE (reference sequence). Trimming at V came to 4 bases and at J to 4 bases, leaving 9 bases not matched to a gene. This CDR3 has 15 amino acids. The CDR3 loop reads CASSPGGAEADTQYF. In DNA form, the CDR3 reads TGTGCCAGCAGCCCGGGAGGCGCTGAGGCAGATACGCAGTATTTT.

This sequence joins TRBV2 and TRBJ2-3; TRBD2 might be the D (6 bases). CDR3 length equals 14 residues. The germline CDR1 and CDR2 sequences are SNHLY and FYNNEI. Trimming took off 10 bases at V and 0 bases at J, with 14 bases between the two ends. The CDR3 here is CATERRGSTDTQYF. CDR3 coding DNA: TGTGCCACCGAGAGGCGGGGCAGCACAGATACGCAGTATTTT. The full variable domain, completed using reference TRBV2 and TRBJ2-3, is EPEVTQTPSHQVTQMGQEVILRCVPISNHLYFYWYRQILGQKVEFLVSFYNNEISEKSEIFDDQFSVERPDGSNFTLKIRSTKLEDSAMYFCATERRGSTDTQYFGPGTRLTVL.

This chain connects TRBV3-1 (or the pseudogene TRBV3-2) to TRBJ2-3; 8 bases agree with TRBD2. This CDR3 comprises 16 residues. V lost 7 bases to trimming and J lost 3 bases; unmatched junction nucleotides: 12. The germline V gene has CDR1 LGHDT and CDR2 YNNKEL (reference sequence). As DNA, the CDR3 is TGTGCCAGCACGTCGCGGGGCGGGGGGCTAACAGATACGCAGTATTTT. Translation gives CASTSRGGGLTDTQYF.

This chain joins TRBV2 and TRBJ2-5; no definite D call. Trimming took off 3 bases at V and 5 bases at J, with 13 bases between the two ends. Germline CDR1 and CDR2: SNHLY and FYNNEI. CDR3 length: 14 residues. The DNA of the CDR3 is TGTGCCAGCAGTGAGTCGCCAAACGGGGAGACCCAGTACTTC. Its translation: CASSESPNGETQYF.

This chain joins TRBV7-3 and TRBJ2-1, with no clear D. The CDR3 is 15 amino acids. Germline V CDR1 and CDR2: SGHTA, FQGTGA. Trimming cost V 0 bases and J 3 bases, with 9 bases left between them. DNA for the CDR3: TGTGCCAGCAGCTTAACCCGGGTCAGCTACAATGAGCAGTTCTTC. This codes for CASSLTRVSYNEQFF.

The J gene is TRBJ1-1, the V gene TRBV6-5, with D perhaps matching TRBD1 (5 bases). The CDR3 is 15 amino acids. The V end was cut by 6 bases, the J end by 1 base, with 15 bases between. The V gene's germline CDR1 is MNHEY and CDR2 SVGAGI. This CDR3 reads CASRPTSTGNTEAFF. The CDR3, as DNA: TGTGCCAGCAGGCCTACCAGCACAGGGAACACTGAAGCTTTCTTT.

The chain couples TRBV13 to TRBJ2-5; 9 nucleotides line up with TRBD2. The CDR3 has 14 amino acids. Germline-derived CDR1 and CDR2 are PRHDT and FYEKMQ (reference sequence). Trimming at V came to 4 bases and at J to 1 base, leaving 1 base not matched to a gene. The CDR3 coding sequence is TGTGCCAGCAGCTCGGGACTAGCCCAAGAGACCCAGTACTTC. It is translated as CASSSGLAQETQYF.